Reported below is one T cell receptor beta chain. Its antigen is currently not known. No much larger clonotype is one base removed from it; base qualities were not supplied. Whole blood was collected in K2EDTA tubes by collaborating institutions according to the institutions' own protocols. For TCRbeta analysis, collaborators shipped samples as frozen whole blood, isolated PBMCs, or DNA extracted from either of those sample types. CDR1 MNHEY and CDR2 SVGAGI were looked up in the germline V gene. Deletion took 5 bases off V and 3 bases off J, with a span of 10 bases between the germline ends. From the cysteine up to the phenylalanine, the CDR3 has a length of 13 residues. The entry retains the CDR3 DNA only, 39 bases that are in frame from base 1. TCRbeta CDR3 regions were amplified from genomic DNA by means of the immunoSEQ Assay, a bias-controlled multiplex PCR. In the source study's methods: The number of nucleated cells in each sample was estimated from the amplification of reference gene primers within the assay. To quantify the absolute abundance of each unique TCRbeta CDR3 rearrangement, sequence reads were collapsed and filtered. For each sample, productive Simpson clonality was calculated as the square root of Simpson's diversity index across productive rearrangements. The clones in this table, taken by TCRdb from immuneACCESS, are in-frame only. Not every clone is retained; where verified, under half of the shortfall comes from an unresolved V gene, and the cause of the rest is unknown. The DNA was the basis for D and trimming; V, J and clone size are from that table. For this sample the table gives 25,000 to 35,000 clones, of which 85% to 90% were detected only once. The ten largest clonotypes hold approximately 24% of the sample.

This specimen comes from a study of blood T cell repertoires in COVID-19 (TCRdb year 2020). A note on the overall study: Collaborator samples came from the United States, Italy and Spain and covered acute and convalescent phases of COVID-19. A freely available public database, intended as a resource for researchers studying the immune response to SARS-CoV-2, is where the repertoires were released. The prospective study material was composed of cDNA or gDNA derived from T cells, B-cell-depleted T cells, or PBMCs. The samples were drawn from two sources: the first 160 participants of the ongoing ImmuneRACE study, and 1,000 to 1,500 subjects contributed by 6 global collaborators. Deeply sampled blood TCRbeta repertoires from subjects exposed to, actively infected with, or recovered from COVID-19 were included in the dataset. Where available, HLA class I and class II types were taken from metadata supplied by the sample provider and were not determined by assay-based typing. Nearly every sample came with metadata listing a de-identified subject ID, COVID-19 status, age in years and sex.

The study at large found these results: How much clinical and demographic metadata was included differed by source and by participant, and the metadata was provided uncurated.

The sample comprised peripheral blood. The sequence derives from a human donor in a cohort sampled during active COVID-19. The receptor chain draws on TRBV6-5 and TRBJ2-5, with the D gene call left open. The DNA reads as follows: TGTGCCAGCAGTCGGAGACCCGAAGAGACCCAGTACTTC. Its amino acids are CASSRRPEETQYF.